The rows below give T cell receptor beta chains drawn from one sample of a study of tumor-infiltrating lymphocytes in primary liver carcinoma. TCRdb re-called the multiplex PCR reads through MiXCR, storing one row per CDR3 protein. Of hundreds of thousands of distinct CDR3 sequences listed, around 50% are singletons. Sequencing was done on a sample of peripheral blood. Every receptor here comes from a woman aged 25 to 39 with primary liver carcinoma and hepatitis B virus infection. Both conserved end residues are part of each CDR3. A D gene is named only where the DNA matches it firmly. The size entry is marked missing in some rows and otherwise reads once, few, many or a size class.

J gene	V gene	D gene	clone size	CDR3 DNA	CDR3 protein
TRBJ2-2	TRBV12-3/TRBV12-4	TRBD1	few	TGTGCCAGCAGGGGACAGGGGCTACCCGGGGAGCTGTTTTTT	CASRGQGLPGELFF
TRBJ2-3	TRBV11-2	-	many	TGTGCCAGCAGCTTAGGGGGTTCGGATACGCAGTATTTT	CASSLGGSDTQYF
TRBJ2-3	TRBV18	-	few	TGTGCCAGCTCACCAGCGACGTTCCCAGATACGCAGTATTTT	CASSPATFPDTQYF
TRBJ2-1	TRBV6-2/TRBV6-3	TRBD2	-	TGTGCCAGCAGCCGCGGTAGCGGGAGGGGACACAGTAAGCAGTTCTTC	CASSRGSGRGHSKQFF
TRBJ2-6	TRBV6-5	TRBD1	many	TGTGCCAGCAGGATGGGACAGGGGGCAAGTGGGGCCAACGTCCTGACTTTC	CASRMGQGASGANVLTF
TRBJ2-1	TRBV2	-	-	TGTGCCAGCATTGAAACTAGCCTCTACAATGAGCAGTTCTTC	CASIETSLYNEQFF
TRBJ2-3	TRBV7-9	-	few	TGTGCCAGCAGCTTAGCTGGGGTTCCCACAGATATGCAGTATTTT	CASSLAGVPTDMQYF
TRBJ2-7	TRBV12-3/TRBV12-4	-	-	TGTGCCAGCAGTACGACAGATCGGAACGAGCAGTACTTC	CASSTTDRNEQYF
TRBJ2-3	TRBV12-3/TRBV12-4	-	-	TGTGCCAGCAGCTACGGAGGGTCCACAGTTACGCAGTATTTT	CASSYGGSTVTQYF
TRBJ1-4	TRBV6-5	-	many	TGTGCCAGCAGTTACATCCGAAATGAAAAACTGTTTTTT	CASSYIRNEKLFF
TRBJ2-3	TRBV7-9	-	few	TGTGCCAGCAGCTGGCTACTATCCACAGATACGCAGTATTTT	CASSWLLSTDTQYF
TRBJ2-1	TRBV6-5	-	-	TGTGCCAGCAGTCTGAGACCTCTTCTTAATGAGCAGTTCTTC	CASSLRPLLNEQFF
TRBJ2-7	TRBV11-2	-	-	TGTGCCTGCAGGGGAGAAAAATACAGACAGTACTTC	CACRGEKYRQYF
TRBJ1-2	TRBV6-5	TRBD1	-	TGTGCCAGCAGCCAGACAGGGCGCTGTGGCTACACCTTC	CASSQTGRCGYTF
TRBJ2-1	TRBV11-1	-	-	TGTGCCAGCAGCCCCACCCCGGTACAGGGAGGAATCGAGCAGTTCTTC	CASSPTPVQGGIEQFF
TRBJ2-5	TRBV11-1	TRBD1	-	TGTGACAGCAGCCTTACCCAGGGGGTTAGGGATGGAGACGGACTTTCGTACCAAGAGACCCAGTACTTC	CDSSLTQGVRDGDGLSYQETQYF
TRBJ2-7	TRBV12-3/TRBV12-4	TRBD1	many	TGTGCCAGCAGTTTCACAGGGGCCGGGCAGTACTTC	CASSFTGAGQYF
TRBJ1-1	TRBV13	-	few	TGTGCCAGCAGCTTAGGGCAGTACGCTGAAGCTTTCTTT	CASSLGQYAEAFF
TRBJ2-7	TRBV13	TRBD1	once	TGTGCCAGCAGCACGAAACAGGGGGTGAGGGAGCAGTACTTC	CASSTKQGVREQYF
TRBJ2-1	TRBV6-6	-	-	TGTGCCAGCAGTTACATAAGCGGGTTCGGCAATGAGCAGTTCTTC	CASSYISGFGNEQFF
TRBJ2-3	TRBV11-3	-	many	TGTGCCAGCAGAAGGGACAGCACAGATACGCAGTATTTT	CASRRDSTDTQYF
TRBJ1-2	TRBV13	-	-	TGTGCCAGCAACTTAGGGGCGCTTGGAGAGGATAACTATGGCTACACCTTC	CASNLGALGEDNYGYTF
TRBJ2-5	TRBV12-3/TRBV12-4	-	-	TGTGCCAGCAGTTTAGGACGCCTCTCGTACTTC	CASSLGRLSYF
TRBJ1-2	TRBV13	-	-	TGTGCCAGCAGCTTATTAGTGTGTACCTATGGCTACACCTTC	CASSLLVCTYGYTF
TRBJ2-7	TRBV19	TRBD1	-	TGTGCCAGTAGTTCCCCGAGGGACAGGGACTACGAGCAGTACTTC	CASSSPRDRDYEQYF
TRBJ2-1	TRBV6-6	-	-	TGTGCCAGCAGTTTTACGGCTGCGACGGGCCTGTACAATGAGCTGTTCTTC	CASSFTAATGLYNELFF
TRBJ2-1	TRBV6-5	-	-	TGCGCCAGCAGTTGGACCAGCGCGTACTACAATGAGCAGTTCTTC	CASSWTSAYYNEQFF
TRBJ2-7	TRBV6-5	TRBD1	few	TGTGCCAGCAGTTACAGGGGACAGGGTAGGCTGGAGCAGTACTTC	CASSYRGQGRLEQYF
TRBJ2-3	TRBV29-1	TRBD1	-	TGCAGCGTATACAGGGGACGGGCCTGCTCCACAGATACGCGGTATTTT	CSVYRGRACSTDTRYF
TRBJ1-1	TRBV30	-	few	TGTGCCTGGAGTGTAGCCATCGTTGCTTTCTTT	CAWSVAIVAFF
TRBJ2-7	TRBV6-2/TRBV6-3	-	many	TGTGCCAGCAGTTACTCTGGGAGCTACGAGCAGTACTTC	CASSYSGSYEQYF
TRBJ2-6	TRBV11-2	-	-	TGTGCCAGCAGCTTGCAGGGGACGGGGGCCATCGTCCTGACTTTC	CASSLQGTGAIVLTF
TRBJ2-3	TRBV12-3/TRBV12-4	-	-	TGTGCGGGCGGAGTTAGCACAGATACGCAATATTTT	CAGGVSTDTQYF
TRBJ1-2	TRBV6-2/TRBV6-3	-	many	TGTGCCAGCAGTTTCGGACAGTATGGCTACACCTTC	CASSFGQYGYTF
TRBJ1-2	TRBV7-9	-	-	TGTGCCAGCTCGGAACGGGGGGCGTATGGCTACACCTTC	CASSERGAYGYTF
TRBJ1-2	TRBV28	-	-	TGTGCCAGCAGCCTTTTGGAACCCCAGCGAGGCTACACCTTC	CASSLLEPQRGYTF
TRBJ2-5	TRBV12-3/TRBV12-4	TRBD1	-	TGTGCCAGCAGTTTTACAGGGGCCCAAGAGACCCAGTACTTC	CASSFTGAQETQYF
TRBJ2-1	TRBV13	TRBD1	-	TGTGCCAGCAGCGATGACAGGGGAAATCGGAATGAGCAGTTCTTC	CASSDDRGNRNEQFF
TRBJ2-3	TRBV11-3	TRBD2	-	TGTACTAGCGCCCTGGGAGGCCTTGGAGATATGCAGTATTTT	CTSALGGLGDMQYF
TRBJ2-1	TRBV6-5	-	many	TGTGCCAGCAGTTACCGGGGCAGGGGCCACTACAATGAGCAGTTCTTC	CASSYRGRGHYNEQFF
TRBJ2-1	TRBV6-2/TRBV6-3	-	-	TGTACCAGCAGTTACCCGGGCAGGCTACATGATGAGCAGTTCTTC	CTSSYPGRLHDEQFF
TRBJ1-3	TRBV6-5	-	-	TGTGCCAGCAGAAGGCAGGGTGAGGGAAACACCATATATTTT	CASRRQGEGNTIYF
TRBJ2-2	TRBV6-1	-	-	TGTGCCAGCAAGCCTGAATATGGGATCACCGGGGAGCTGTTTTTT	CASKPEYGITGELFF
TRBJ2-2	TRBV6-5	TRBD1	-	TGTGCCAGCAGTCCAGACAGGGCATGGAACACCGGGGAGCTGTTTTTT	CASSPDRAWNTGELFF
TRBJ2-5	TRBV28	-	-	TGTGCCAGCAGTTTAATCGGGGCAACGGAGACCCAGTACTTC	CASSLIGATETQYF
TRBJ2-3	TRBV11-2	TRBD2	-	TGTGCCAGCAGCCTAGGTGGGAGGGTGAGAGATATGCAGTATTTT	CASSLGGRVRDMQYF
TRBJ2-7	TRBV10-1	TRBD1	-	TGCGCCAGCAGTGAGTCGAGGGGGCTCGATTACGAGCAGTACTTC	CASSESRGLDYEQYF
TRBJ1-4	TRBV11-3	-	-	TGTGCTAGCAGCTCGGTCCGCGGACAGAGAGAAAAACTGCTTTTT	CASSSVRGQREKLLF
TRBJ2-1	TRBV7-9	-	few	TGTGCCAGCAGCTTAGTCGGGGGACCCTCCTACAATGAGCAGTTCTTC	CASSLVGGPSYNEQFF
TRBJ2-3	TRBV4-3	-	-	TGCGCCAGCACCCAAGATCTTTCCGGGGGAGAGGGCACAGATACGCAGTATTTT	CASTQDLSGGEGTDTQYF